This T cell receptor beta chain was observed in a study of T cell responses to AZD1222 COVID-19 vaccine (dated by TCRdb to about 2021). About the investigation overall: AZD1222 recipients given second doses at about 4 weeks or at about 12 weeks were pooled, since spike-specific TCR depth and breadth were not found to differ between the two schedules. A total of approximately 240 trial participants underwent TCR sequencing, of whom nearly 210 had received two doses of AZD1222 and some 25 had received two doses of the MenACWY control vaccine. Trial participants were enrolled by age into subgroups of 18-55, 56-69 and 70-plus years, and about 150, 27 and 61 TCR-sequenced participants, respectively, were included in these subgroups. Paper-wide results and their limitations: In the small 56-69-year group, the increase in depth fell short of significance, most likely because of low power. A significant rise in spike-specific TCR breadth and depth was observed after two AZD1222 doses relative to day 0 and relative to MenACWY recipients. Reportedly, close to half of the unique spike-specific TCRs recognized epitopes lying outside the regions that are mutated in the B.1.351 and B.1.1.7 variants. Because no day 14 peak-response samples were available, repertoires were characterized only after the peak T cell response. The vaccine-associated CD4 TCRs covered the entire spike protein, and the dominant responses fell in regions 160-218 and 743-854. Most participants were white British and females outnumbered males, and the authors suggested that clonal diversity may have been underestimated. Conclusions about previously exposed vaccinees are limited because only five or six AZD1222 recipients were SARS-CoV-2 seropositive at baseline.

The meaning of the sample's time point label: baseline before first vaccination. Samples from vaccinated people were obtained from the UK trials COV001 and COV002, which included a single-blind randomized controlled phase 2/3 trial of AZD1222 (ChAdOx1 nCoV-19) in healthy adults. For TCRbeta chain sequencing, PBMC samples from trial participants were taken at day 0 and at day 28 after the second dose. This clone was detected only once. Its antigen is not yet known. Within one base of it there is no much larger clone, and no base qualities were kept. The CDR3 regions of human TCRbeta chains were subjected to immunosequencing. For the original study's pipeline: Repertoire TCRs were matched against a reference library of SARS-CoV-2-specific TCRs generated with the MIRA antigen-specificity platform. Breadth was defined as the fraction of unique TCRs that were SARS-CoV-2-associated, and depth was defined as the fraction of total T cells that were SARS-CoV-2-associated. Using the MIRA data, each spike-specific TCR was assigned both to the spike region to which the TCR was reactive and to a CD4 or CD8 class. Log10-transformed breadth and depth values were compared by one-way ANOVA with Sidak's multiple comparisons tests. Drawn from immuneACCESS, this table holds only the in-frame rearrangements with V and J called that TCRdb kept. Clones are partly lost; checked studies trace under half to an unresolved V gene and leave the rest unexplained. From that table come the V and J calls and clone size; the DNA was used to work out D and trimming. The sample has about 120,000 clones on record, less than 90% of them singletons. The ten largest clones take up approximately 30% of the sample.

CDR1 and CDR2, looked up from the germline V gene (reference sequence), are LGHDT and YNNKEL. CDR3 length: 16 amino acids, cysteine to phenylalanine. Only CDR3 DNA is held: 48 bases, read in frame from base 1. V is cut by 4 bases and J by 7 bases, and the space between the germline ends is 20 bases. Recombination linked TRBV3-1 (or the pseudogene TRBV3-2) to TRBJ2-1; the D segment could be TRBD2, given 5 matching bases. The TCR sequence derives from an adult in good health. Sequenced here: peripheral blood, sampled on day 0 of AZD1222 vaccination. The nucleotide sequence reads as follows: TGTGCCAGCAGCCGCCCGACGGGGTTCCTGGGGAATGAGCAGTTCTTC. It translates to CASSRPTGFLGNEQFF.